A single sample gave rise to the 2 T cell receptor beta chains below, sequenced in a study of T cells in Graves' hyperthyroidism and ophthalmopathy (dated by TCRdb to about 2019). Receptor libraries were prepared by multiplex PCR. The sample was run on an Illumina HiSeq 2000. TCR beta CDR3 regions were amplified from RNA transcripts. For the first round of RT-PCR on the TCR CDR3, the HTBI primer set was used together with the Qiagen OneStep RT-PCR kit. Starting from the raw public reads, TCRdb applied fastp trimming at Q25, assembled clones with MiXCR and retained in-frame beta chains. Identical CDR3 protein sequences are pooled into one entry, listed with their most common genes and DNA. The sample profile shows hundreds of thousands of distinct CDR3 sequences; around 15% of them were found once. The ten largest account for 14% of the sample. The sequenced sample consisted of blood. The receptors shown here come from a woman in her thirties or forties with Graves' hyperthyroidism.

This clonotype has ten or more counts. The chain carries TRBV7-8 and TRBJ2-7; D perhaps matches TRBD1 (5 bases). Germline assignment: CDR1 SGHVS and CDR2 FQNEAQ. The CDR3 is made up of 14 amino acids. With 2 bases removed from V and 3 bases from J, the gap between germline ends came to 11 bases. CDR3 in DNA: TGTGCCAGCAGCTTACGTTCAGGGTACTACGAGCAGTACTTC. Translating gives CASSLRSGYYEQYF.

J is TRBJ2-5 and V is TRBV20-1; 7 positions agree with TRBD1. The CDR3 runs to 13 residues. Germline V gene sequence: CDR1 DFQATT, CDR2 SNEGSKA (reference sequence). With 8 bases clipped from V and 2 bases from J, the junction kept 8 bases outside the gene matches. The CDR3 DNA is TGCAGTACGACAGGGTTGGTGCAAGAGACCCAGTACTTC. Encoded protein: CSTTGLVQETQYF.